The 31 T cell receptor beta chains below were found in one sample sequenced in a study of shared clonotypes between healthy human individuals. TCRdb's table, derived via immunoSEQ multiplex PCR, lists solely in-frame clones and lacks some. The sample includes 2 million to 2.5 million clones, just over 90% of them seen just once. The sample comprised naive CD4+ T cells from PBMCs. The subset was: CD45RA+ positively selected. The source of these receptors is a man younger than 30 in good health. Some clones in this sample may be carry-over from other donors' samples.

With respect to this clone: The sample carries other DNA sequences with the same CDR3. The chain is built from TRBV11-2 and TRBJ1-2; D gene ambiguous. The CDR3 spans 12 residues. Germline CDR1 reads SGHAT; CDR2 reads FQNNGV. Deletions cut 0 bases from V and 5 bases from J, with 4 bases between. CDR3 residues: CASSLEGYGYTF. The CDR3 DNA follows: TGTGCCAGCAGCTTAGAGGGGTATGGCTACACCTTC.

This clone appeared once. The gene calls are TRBV5-6 and TRBJ2-3, with D perhaps given as TRBD1 or TRBD2 (5 bases each). The CDR3 covers 15 residues. The germline V gene encodes CDR1 SGHDT and CDR2 YYEEEE. V was cut by 4 bases and J by 4 bases, with 16 bases left in between. The DNA of the CDR3 is TGTGCCAGCAGCCACATTGGGACGAGCGCAGATACGCAGTATTTT. It is translated as CASSHIGTSADTQYF. The entire variable domain, with the rest obtained from reference TRBV5-6 and TRBJ2-3, is as follows: DAGVTQSPTHLIKTRGQQVTLRCSPKSGHDTVSWYQQALGQGPQFIFQYYEEEERQRGNFPDRFSGHQFPNYSSELNVNALLLGDSALYLCASSHIGTSADTQYFGPGTRLTVL.

This rearrangement joins TRBV11-3 to TRBJ1-3; D is ambiguous. Germline values: CDR1 SGHNT, CDR2 YENEEA. Trimming stripped 5 bases from V and 2 bases from J, with 7 bases between. This CDR3 comprises 13 residues. DNA for the CDR3: TGTGCCAGCAGCCCCGGGACTGGAAACACCATATATTTT. It encodes CASSPGTGNTIYF.

About this clone: This may be a read error: a much more frequent sequence differs by one nucleotide. This sequence joins TRBV7-2 and TRBJ2-2; no definite D call. The CDR3 totals 13 residues. Trimming removed 7 bases from V and 0 bases from J, with 6 bases in between. CDR1 SGHTA and CDR2 FQGNSA come from the germline V gene. DNA of the CDR3: TGTGCCAGCACCCCCCCGAACACCGGGGAGCTGTTTTTT. Its protein product is CASTPPNTGELFF.

The gene calls are TRBV19 and TRBJ2-5; 12 bases agree with TRBD2. CDR1 is LNHDA and CDR2 is SQIVND in the germline V gene (reference sequence). The CDR3 consists of 16 residues. V shed 4 bases, J shed 3 bases, and the junction held 6 bases outside the gene matches. The CDR3 DNA reads TGTGCCAGTAGTAGGTCTAGCGGGAGGGTTGAAGAGACCCAGTACTTC. The encoded protein is CASSRSSGRVEETQYF.

The gene calls are TRBV2 and TRBJ2-1, with a tentative D call TRBD1 (5 bases). Between the trimmed V and J ends, which lost 2 bases and 10 bases, there was a span of 15 bases. Germline values: CDR1 SNHLY, CDR2 FYNNEI. This CDR3 region has 14 residues. This chain's CDR3 is CASSEWGRAWEQFF. In nucleotides, the CDR3 is TGTGCCAGCAGTGAATGGGGCAGGGCATGGGAGCAGTTCTTC. Full variable domain (rest looked up from reference TRBV2 and TRBJ2-1): EPEVTQTPSHQVTQMGQEVILRCVPISNHLYFYWYRQILGQKVEFLVSFYNNEISEKSEIFDDQFSVERPDGSNFTLKIRSTKLEDSAMYFCASSEWGRAWEQFFGPGTRLTVL.

This chain uses TRBV10-3 with TRBJ2-7; TRBD1 matches at 7 bases. The V gene end was trimmed by 2 bases and the J gene end by 6 bases; junction bases not matched to a gene: 7. Germline CDR1 reads ENHRY; CDR2 reads SYGVKD. There are 14 residues in the CDR3. CDR3 coding DNA: TGTGCCATCAGTGAGACGACAGGGCCGGGCGAGCAGTACTTC. Encoded protein: CAISETTGPGEQYF.

This chain connects TRBV12-5 to TRBJ1-1; D is unresolved. Per germline, CDR1 LGHNT and CDR2 FRNRAP. The CDR3 runs 12 residues. V dropped 5 bases and J dropped 6 bases, with 10 bases sitting between them. The CDR3 loop is CASGLRGAEAFF. DNA for the CDR3: TGTGCTAGTGGTCTCCGCGGTGCTGAAGCTTTCTTT.

The chain links TRBV5-1 to TRBJ2-3, with 10 bases identical to TRBD2. The CDR3 sequence is 16 residues long. With V trimmed by 4 bases and J by 4 bases, 9 bases remained unmatched. Germline CDR1 reads SGHRS; CDR2 reads YFSETQ. CDR3 DNA: TGCGCCAGCAGCCCCCGAGCGGGAGGGCCTGCAGATACGCAGTATTTT. Translation gives CASSPRAGGPADTQYF.

J is TRBJ2-4 and V is TRBV19, with 10 bases lining up with TRBD1. CDR1 is LNHDA and CDR2 is SQIVND in the germline V gene (reference sequence). The V gene end was trimmed by 5 bases and the J gene end by 0 bases; junction bases not matched to a gene: 10. This CDR3 has 18 amino acids. This CDR3 is CASSFAGTGALAKNIQYF. The CDR3, as DNA: TGTGCCAGTAGTTTTGCCGGGACAGGGGCGCTAGCCAAAAACATTCAGTACTTC.

V gene TRBV11-3 combines with J gene TRBJ2-1, with 8 positions matching TRBD2. After removal of 5 bases from V and 16 bases from J, the junction contained 10 bases not matched to a gene. This CDR3 has 12 residues. Germline CDR1 is SGHNT and CDR2 is YENEEA. The CDR3 sequence is CASSPSGGRLFF. The CDR3 nucleotides are TGTGCCAGCAGCCCCTCGGGCGGGAGGTTATTCTTC.

This chain joins TRBV28 and TRBJ1-3, with TRBD1 matching over 7 bases. The CDR3 runs to 15 residues. After removal of 5 bases from V and 9 bases from J, the junction contained 13 bases not matched to a gene. The germline V gene has CDR1 MDHEN and CDR2 SYDVKM. The CDR3, as DNA: TGTGCCAGCAGTGAGAGCACAGGGGTTTCTACCACCATATATTTT. Protein: CASSESTGVSTTIYF.

This clone was seen only once. The rearrangement links TRBV15 to TRBJ2-5, with D perhaps TRBD1 (5 bases). Germline loops: CDR1 LNHNV, CDR2 YYDKDF (reference sequence). The CDR3 has 16 amino acids. The germline V and J ends were trimmed by 0 bases and 5 bases, with 16 bases remaining between them. The CDR3 loop is CATSRDQGSVLETQYF. CDR3 nucleotides: TGTGCCACCAGCAGAGACCAGGGTTCAGTATTGGAGACCCAGTACTTC. Filled out from reference TRBV15 and TRBJ2-5, the complete variable domain reads DAMVIQNPRYQVTQFGKPVTLSCSQTLNHNVMYWYQQKSSQAPKLLFHYYDKDFNNEADTPDNFQSRRPNTSFCFLDIRSPGLGDTAMYLCATSRDQGSVLETQYFGPGTRLLVL.

This chain joins TRBV19 and TRBJ2-2, with 9 positions matching TRBD1. CDR3 length: 17 amino acids. V trimming: 6 bases; J trimming: 4 bases; junction bases outside the gene matches: 12. Germline lookup yields CDR1 LNHDA and CDR2 SQIVND (reference sequence). The CDR3 reads CASSHRRGQGFTGELFF. The CDR3 DNA sequence: TGTGCCAGTAGCCACCGACGCGGACAGGGGTTCACCGGGGAGCTGTTTTTT.

The V gene is TRBV5-6, the J gene TRBJ2-3, with D perhaps matching TRBD2 (6 bases). CDR3 length: 16 amino acids. Trimming left V 0 bases short and J 1 base short, with 12 bases between. CDR1 is SGHDT, CDR2 YYEEEE, per germline. CDR3 loop: CASSLAQAGRTDTQYF. The CDR3 bases are TGTGCCAGCAGCTTGGCGCAGGCGGGACGCACAGATACGCAGTATTTT.

This clone was seen just once. The V and J genes are TRBV28 and TRBJ1-2; tentative D call: TRBD1 (5 bases). V was cut by 5 bases and J by 4 bases, with 17 bases left in between. The germline gives CDR1 MDHEN, CDR2 SYDVKM. CDR3 size: 15 residues. As DNA, the CDR3 is TGTGCCAGCAGTGTAGCAATGGGGGGTGTCTATGGCTACACCTTC. Translating it yields CASSVAMGGVYGYTF.

Written as DNA, the CDR3 is TGTGCCAGCAGTGAATCCGAACCCAGAGGGGCTGAGCAGTTCTTC. Amino acids: CASSESEPRGAEQFF. The V call is TRBV25-1, the J call TRBJ2-1; possibly TRBD1 or TRBD2 for D (5 bases each). Germline CDR1 MGHDK, CDR2 SYGVNS. The V and J ends lost 1 base and 9 bases respectively, with 16 bases between them. This CDR3 has 15 amino acids.

This chain uses TRBV7-3 with TRBJ2-3; D call uncertain. The CDR3 sequence is 13 residues long. Trimming cost V 5 bases and J 6 bases, with 12 bases left between them. The germline V gene has CDR1 SGHTA and CDR2 FQGTGA. This CDR3 is CASSRDTVDTQYF. The CDR3 DNA follows: TGTGCCAGCAGCCGCGACACCGTGGATACGCAGTATTTT.

This chain links TRBV6-1 with TRBJ2-7; tentative D call: TRBD2 (6 bases). Deletions cut 6 bases from V and 3 bases from J, with 15 bases between. Germline values: CDR1 MNHNS, CDR2 SASEGT. There are 14 residues in the CDR3. The CDR3 is CASRLGLTVYEQYF. CDR3 DNA: TGTGCCAGCAGGTTGGGACTTACAGTCTACGAGCAGTACTTC.

The V call is TRBV9, the J call TRBJ2-5; the D is unclear. This CDR3 is built from 14 residues. The germline V and J ends were trimmed by 0 bases and 7 bases, with 13 bases remaining between them. Germline CDR1 SGDLS, CDR2 YYNGEE. As DNA, the CDR3 is TGTGCCAGCAGCGTAGAAGTGAACTTCGGGACCCAGTACTTC. Translation gives CASSVEVNFGTQYF.

In this sample, this clone turned up once. The rearrangement uses TRBV6-5 and TRBJ1-2; D is unclear. Trimming removed 5 bases from V and 7 bases from J, with 8 bases in between. The CDR3 is 11 residues long. Per germline, CDR1 MNHEY and CDR2 SVGAGI. The CDR3 spells CASSEARGYTF. The CDR3 DNA reads as TGTGCCAGCAGTGAAGCGCGTGGCTACACCTTC.

V is TRBV6-1 and J is TRBJ2-7, with D hard to call. V gave up 8 bases and J gave up 7 bases, with 18 bases separating them. There are 13 residues in the CDR3. Germline V gene lookup returns CDR1 MNHNS and CDR2 SASEGT. CDR3 residues: CASAALGYLEQYF. As DNA, the CDR3 is TGTGCCAGCGCGGCCTTGGGGTATTTGGAGCAGTACTTC.

The gene calls are TRBV9 and TRBJ2-1; TRBD1 matches at 7 bases. The trim removed 3 bases at V and 4 bases at J, leaving 4 bases unmatched. The germline V gene encodes CDR1 SGDLS and CDR2 YYNGEE. This CDR3 contains 14 residues. The CDR3 loop reads CASSAQTGYNEQFF. CDR3 in DNA: TGTGCCAGCAGCGCCCAGACAGGGTACAATGAGCAGTTCTTC.

The chain couples TRBV10-3 to TRBJ2-3; 9 bases match TRBD2. V was pared by 4 bases and J by 2 bases, with 1 base of the junction left unmatched. Germline V lookup: CDR1 ENHRY, CDR2 SYGVKD. This CDR3 spans 14 amino acids. The CDR3: CAISGLAVTDTQYF. In DNA form, the CDR3 reads TGTGCCATCAGTGGACTAGCGGTCACAGATACGCAGTATTTT.

The V gene is TRBV5-4, the J gene TRBJ1-1; 7 bases map to TRBD1. This CDR3 comprises 15 residues. With V trimmed by 2 bases and J by 5 bases, 9 bases remained unmatched. The germline V gene encodes CDR1 SGHNT and CDR2 YYREEE (reference sequence). CDR3 residues: CASSFIAGGGTEAFF. The CDR3 DNA is TGTGCCAGCAGCTTTATCGCAGGGGGAGGGACTGAAGCTTTCTTT.

This sequence joins TRBV30 and TRBJ2-6; either TRBD1 or TRBD2 may fit D (5 bases each). The V and J ends lost 3 bases and 3 bases respectively, with 12 bases between them. The CDR3 spans 15 residues. The V gene's germline CDR1 is GTSNPN and CDR2 SVGIG (reference sequence). The CDR3 here is CAWSTWGYGANVLTF. CDR3 in DNA: TGTGCCTGGAGCACCTGGGGGTATGGGGCCAACGTCCTGACTTTC.

V gene TRBV11-3 combines with J gene TRBJ2-3; 14 nucleotides align to TRBD2. The CDR3 is 20 amino acids. Per the germline V gene, CDR1 is SGHNT and CDR2 is YENEEA. Trimming at V came to 1 base and at J to 1 base, leaving 10 bases not matched to a gene. The CDR3 is CASSLGVGLAGVKGTDTQYF. The CDR3 DNA is TGTGCCAGCAGCTTAGGCGTGGGACTAGCGGGAGTTAAGGGCACAGATACGCAGTATTTT. Using reference TRBV11-3 and TRBJ2-3 for the parts outside the CDR3, the full variable domain is EAGVVQSPRYKIIEKKQPVAFWCNPISGHNTLYWYLQNLGQGPELLIRYENEEAVDDSQLPKDRFSAERLKGVDSTLKIQPAELGDSAVYLCASSLGVGLAGVKGTDTQYFGPGTRLTVL.

In this sample, this clone turned up once. The rearrangement joins TRBV13 to TRBJ1-5; D unclear. V gave up 5 bases and J gave up 7 bases, with 12 bases separating them. The CDR3 is 13 residues long. Germline V gene sequence: CDR1 PRHDT, CDR2 FYEKMQ (reference sequence). The CDR3 nucleotides are TGTGCCAGCAGCGCCAGAGGTGGACAGCCCCAGCATTTT. This encodes CASSARGGQPQHF.

The V call is TRBV28, the J call TRBJ1-5, with D unresolved. Trimming took off 8 bases at V and 5 bases at J, with 13 bases between the two ends. The germline CDR1 and CDR2 sequences are MDHEN and SYDVKM. The CDR3 consists of 13 residues. The CDR3 protein is CASEVFGDQPQHF. DNA of the CDR3: TGTGCCAGCGAGGTATTTGGGGATCAGCCCCAGCATTTT.

On this clone: This same CDR3 is encoded by further DNA sequences in the sample. The chain is built from TRBV5-6 and TRBJ1-1; 7 bases map to TRBD1. Looked up from germline, CDR1 is SGHDT and CDR2 is YYEEEE. After removal of 2 bases from V and 5 bases from J, the junction contained 6 bases not matched to a gene. The length of the CDR3 is 14 residues. The CDR3 nucleotides read TGTGCCAGCAGCTTAGGAGGGGGCAGGACTGAAGCTTTCTTT. Protein product: CASSLGGGRTEAFF.

The chain combines TRBV7-9 with TRBJ1-4, with 10 bases lining up with TRBD1. Per the germline V gene, CDR1 is SEHNR and CDR2 is FQNEAQ (reference sequence). The V and J ends lost 6 bases and 8 bases, in that order; junction bases with no gene match: 12. This CDR3 is 16 amino acids long. CDR3 sequence: CASSLPTGGLEEKLFF. The CDR3 DNA follows: TGTGCCAGCAGTTTGCCGACAGGGGGCCTTGAGGAAAAACTGTTTTTT.